The 2 T cell receptor beta chains below were found in one sample sequenced in a study of OX40 agonist ivuxolimab in advanced cancers. Sequenced by immunoSEQ multiplex PCR; TCRdb stores in-frame clones only, minus some. Altogether some 100,000 clones are present, about nine tenths being singletons, with the ten largest covering 0.15% to 0.2%. Sample: CD4+ or CD8+ T cells sorted from blood, taken in a trial of the OX40 agonist ivuxolimab. Receptors originate from an adult with an advanced solid tumor such as melanoma, head and neck, liver or kidney cancer.

The rearrangement uses TRBV13 and TRBJ2-4, with 11 bases that match TRBD2. The germline CDR1 and CDR2 sequences are PRHDT and FYEKMQ (reference sequence). The V and J ends lost 5 bases and 3 bases, in that order; junction bases with no gene match: 6. The CDR3 is 16 amino acids. DNA of the CDR3: TGTGCCAGCAGCCCACTAGCGGGGGTTAGCAAAAACATTCAGTACTTC. This gives the protein CASSPLAGVSKNIQYF.

The chain combines TRBV2 with TRBJ2-7; TRBD1 agrees at 7 bases. This CDR3 has 13 amino acids. Germline V gene lookup returns CDR1 SNHLY and CDR2 FYNNEI. The V gene end was trimmed by 5 bases and the J gene end by 6 bases; junction bases not matched to a gene: 7. The CDR3 DNA reads as TGTGCCAGCAGTAACGACAGGGTTGGCGAGCAGTACTTC. It encodes CASSNDRVGEQYF. Filled out from reference TRBV2 and TRBJ2-7, the complete variable domain reads EPEVTQTPSHQVTQMGQEVILRCVPISNHLYFYWYRQILGQKVEFLVSFYNNEISEKSEIFDDQFSVERPDGSNFTLKIRSTKLEDSAMYFCASSNDRVGEQYFGPGTRLTVT.